The following is a T cell receptor beta chain sequence with its context. The sample originates from a study of blood T cell repertoires in COVID-19. Across the whole study: Samples representing acute and convalescent COVID-19 were sourced from the United States, Italy and Spain. Sample material is recorded as cDNA or gDNA derived from T cells, B-cell-depleted T cells, or PBMCs.

Under the authors' procedure: The assay estimated nucleated cells by amplifying reference gene primers. Clones were read by immunoSEQ multiplex PCR, and TCRdb kept only the in-frame ones, dropping some. That table supplies the V and J calls and clone size; D and trimming were determined from the DNA. The table records 88,000 or so clones, 75% to 90% of them present only once. V was clipped by 0 bases and J by 0 bases, with 11 bases between them. Germline-derived CDR1 and CDR2 are MNHEY and SVGAGI. The CDR3 runs to 16 residues. The chain couples TRBV6-5 to TRBJ2-5, with D possibly being TRBD2 (6 bases). The source is a man between 60 and 70 years old with acute or convalescent COVID-19. Sequencing input: peripheral blood. The CDR3 sequence: CASSYSWRGYQETQYF. The DNA of the CDR3 is TGTGCCAGCAGTTACTCCTGGCGGGGCTACCAAGAGACCCAGTACTTC.